Listed here is a single TCR beta chain. What it binds is not known. These data are taken from a study of pediatric ulcerative colitis. Study findings and constraints: Repertoires came from total lymphocyte DNA, not specific subsets.

Per the germline V gene, CDR1 is SGHRS and CDR2 is YFSETQ. This CDR3 contains 16 residues. Losses at the gene ends were 4 bases for V and 0 bases for J; bases not matched to a gene: 4. Up to 500,000 reads were sequenced per sample. Measured with immunoSEQ multiplex PCR; TCRdb has only the in-frame clones, and not every one. The profile shows tens of thousands of clones, roughly four fifths of them singletons. V and J are TRBV5-1 and TRBJ1-4, with 9 bases identical to TRBD1. This receptor was obtained from a boy aged 5-17 years with severe ulcerative colitis. Material for sequencing was blood. The CDR3 reads CASSVGTGTTNEKLFF. The CDR3 region has the DNA TGCGCCAGCAGCGTAGGGACAGGGACAACTAATGAAAAACTGTTTTTT.